The next 8 T cell receptor beta chains were all read from a single sample in a study of T-cell reconstitution after alpha-beta-depleted transplantation in children. Researchers prepared the TCRbeta library using unique molecular identifiers, the study reports. TCRdb called the PCR reads again in MiXCR, with one record for every CDR3 protein. The table shows fewer than 550,000 distinct CDR3 sequences, with approximately 11% occurring only once. The sample here was PBMCs from the stem cell graft donor, taken from the stem cell graft. The origin of the receptors is a human donor who donated a stem cell graft to a child with acute myeloid leukemia.

V usage is TRBV6-6 and J usage is TRBJ1-4; D may be TRBD1 (5 bases). CDR3 length: 11 residues. The germline gives CDR1 MNHNY, CDR2 SVGAGI (reference sequence). V lost 8 bases and J lost 5, with 6 bases in between. CDR3 region: CASGGNEKLFF. The CDR3 bases are TGTGCCAGCGGGGGAAATGAAAAACTGTTTTTT.

This clonotype was recorded a few times. V gene TRBV2 combines with J gene TRBJ2-5; 9 bases map to TRBD2. The CDR3 has 13 amino acids. V gave up 5 bases and J gave up 4 bases; unmatched junction bases: 2. CDR1 SNHLY and CDR2 FYNNEI come from the germline V gene. This CDR3 reads CASSNSGRETQYF. CDR3 DNA: TGTGCCAGCAGTAATAGCGGGAGAGAGACCCAGTACTTC.

V is TRBV4-1 and J is TRBJ2-3; D unresolved. Germline loops: CDR1 MGHRA, CDR2 YSYEKL. V was shortened by 0 bases and J by 6 bases, with 4 bases between the two germline ends. This CDR3 is 12 amino acids long. CDR3 sequence: CASSQDIDTQYF. CDR3 bases: TGCGCCAGCAGCCAAGATATCGATACGCAGTATTTT.

This clonotype was seen a handful of times. The rearrangement joins TRBV10-2 to TRBJ1-6; 8 bases are shared with TRBD1. This CDR3 comprises 13 residues. V was clipped by 7 bases and J by 12 bases; unmatched bases: 8. Germline V gene data show CDR1 as WSHSY and CDR2 as SAAADI. The CDR3 region has the DNA TGCGCCAGCACCTGGGGGACAGGTGGACCCCTCCACTTT. It specifies CASTWGTGGPLHF.

This clonotype was counted a few times. The chain has TRBV6-2 or TRBV6-3 and TRBJ1-5; the D is unclear. The CDR3 has 13 amino acids. CDR1 and CDR2 (germline): MNHEY, SVGEGT. The V gene lost 2 bases and the J gene lost 5 bases, with 7 bases spanning the gap. The CDR3 nucleotides are TGTGCCAGCAGTTACCTCGGACATCAGCCCCAGCATTTT. It encodes CASSYLGHQPQHF.

The chain employs TRBV4-2 and TRBJ2-7, with a tentative D call TRBD1 (6 bases). Per germline, CDR1 LGHNA and CDR2 YNFKEQ. There are 14 residues in the CDR3. V lost 0 bases, J lost 6 bases, and 12 bases lay in between. The CDR3 region is CASSQEAGVPEQYV. The DNA of the CDR3 is TGTGCCAGCAGCCAAGAAGCAGGGGTCCCCGAGCAGTACGTC.

The chain carries TRBV5-5 and TRBJ2-2; a possible D gene is TRBD2 (6 bases). The germline gives CDR1 SGHKS, CDR2 YYEKEE (reference sequence). The CDR3 totals 14 residues. V gave up 3 bases and J gave up 12 bases, with 18 bases separating them. The CDR3 sequence is CASSSGTPTAQLFF. The CDR3 DNA is TGTGCCAGCAGCTCCGGGACTCCAACAGCCCAGCTGTTTTTT.

There are a few counts of this clonotype. V gene TRBV12-3 or TRBV12-4 combines with J gene TRBJ2-6; weak D call: TRBD1 (6 bases). V lost 7 bases, J lost 1 base, and 20 bases lay in between. CDR3 length equals 18 residues. CDR3 protein: CASTLADSPFSGANVLTF. For the CDR3, the DNA is TGTGCCAGCACCCTGGCGGACAGTCCGTTTTCTGGGGCCAACGTCCTGACTTTC.